The TCR beta chain described here comes from a study of response to subunit inactivated influenza vaccine. MiXCR, applied by TCRdb to the RT-PCR reads, yields one record per CDR3 protein. Among about 520,000 distinct CDR3 sequences, about 7.2% were seen once, and the ten largest hold 10% to 15%. This clonotype came up a few times. This CDR3 has 16 residues. V lost 1 base to trimming and J lost 0 bases, with 13 bases between them. CDR1 is SGHRS, CDR2 YFSETQ, per germline. The gene calls are TRBV5-1 and TRBJ2-5; D remains unclear. The sequence came from a man aged 45 to 70 who received an inactivated influenza vaccine. This specimen consisted of PBMCs from blood, obtained 23 to 25 months after vaccination. Here the CDR3 reads CASSLSGRNYQETQYF. In DNA form, the CDR3 reads TGCGCCAGCAGCTTGAGTGGCAGAAACTACCAAGAGACCCAGTACTTC.